This T cell receptor (beta chain) was sequenced in a study of beta chain features in type 1 diabetes. Whole-study results and caveats: High TCR expression in some cells could lead to their over-representation in cDNA sequencing. For TCRB rearrangement, an influence of HLA type remained unresolved here.

Concerning this clone: The antigen remains undetermined.

The CDR3 length is 15 residues. In germline, CDR1 is KGHSH, CDR2 LQKENI. V was pared by 5 bases and J by 4 bases, with 7 bases of the junction left unmatched. Central memory, naive, regulatory and stem cell-like memory CD4+ cells were sorted by CD45RO/CCR7/CD25/CD127/CD95/CD27. Expressed TCRB transcripts were sequenced because the entire RNA isolate underwent reverse transcription. Using immunoSEQ multiplex PCR, the repertoire was profiled, and TCRdb retains in-frame clones only, with some absent. The sample has about 240,000 clones, 25% to 30% seen once. Sequencing was done on a sample of central memory CD4+ T cells from blood. The receptor's source is a man younger than 45 in good health. J is TRBJ2-5 and V is TRBV18, with 10 bases aligning to TRBD1. The CDR3, as DNA: TGTGCCAGCTCAACCCAAAGGACAGGGGGAGAGACCCAGTACTTC. Protein product: CASSTQRTGGETQYF.